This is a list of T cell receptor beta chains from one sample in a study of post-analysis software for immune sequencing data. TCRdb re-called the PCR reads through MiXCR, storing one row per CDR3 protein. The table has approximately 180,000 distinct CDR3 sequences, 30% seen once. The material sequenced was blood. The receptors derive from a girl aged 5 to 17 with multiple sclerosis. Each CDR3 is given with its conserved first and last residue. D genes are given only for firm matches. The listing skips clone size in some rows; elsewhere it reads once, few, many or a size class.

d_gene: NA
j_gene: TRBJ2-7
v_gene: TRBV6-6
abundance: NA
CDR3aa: CASSWRGPPHEQYF
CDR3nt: TGTGCCAGCAGTTGGAGGGGGCCCCCCCACGAGCAGTACTTC

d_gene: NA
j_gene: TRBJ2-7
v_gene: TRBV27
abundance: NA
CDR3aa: CASSFERSSYEQYF
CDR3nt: TGTGCCAGCAGTTTCGAAAGAAGCTCCTACGAGCAGTACTTC

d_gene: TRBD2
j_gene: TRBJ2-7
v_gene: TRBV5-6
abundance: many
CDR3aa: CASSGGLAGAHEQYF
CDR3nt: TGTGCCAGCAGCGGGGGACTAGCGGGAGCCCACGAGCAGTACTTC

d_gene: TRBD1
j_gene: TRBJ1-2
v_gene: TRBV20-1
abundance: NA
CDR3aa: CSAIRTGTNYGYTF
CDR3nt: TGCAGTGCTATCCGGACAGGGACTAACTATGGCTACACCTTC

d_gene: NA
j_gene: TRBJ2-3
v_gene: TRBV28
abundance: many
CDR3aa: CASRPGLRTDTQYF
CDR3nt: TGTGCCAGCAGGCCGGGACTCCGCACAGATACGCAGTATTTT

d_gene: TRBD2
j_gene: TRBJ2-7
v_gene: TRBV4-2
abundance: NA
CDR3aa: CASSQYHDPGLAGEQYF
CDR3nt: TGTGCCAGCAGCCAATACCACGATCCGGGACTAGCGGGGGAACAGTACTTC

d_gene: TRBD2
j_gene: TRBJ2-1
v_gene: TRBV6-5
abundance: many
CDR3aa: CASSFGLAYNEQFF
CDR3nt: TGTGCCAGCAGTTTCGGACTAGCCTACAATGAGCAGTTCTTC

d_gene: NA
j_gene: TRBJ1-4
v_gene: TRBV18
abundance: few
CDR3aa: CASSPQGTTNEKLFF
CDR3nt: TGTGCCAGCTCACCCCAGGGGACAACTAATGAAAAACTGTTTTTT

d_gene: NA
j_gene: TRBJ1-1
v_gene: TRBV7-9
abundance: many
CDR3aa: CASSTNLRGRNTEAFF
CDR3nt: TGTGCCAGCAGCACCAACCTAAGGGGACGGAACACTGAAGCTTTCTTT

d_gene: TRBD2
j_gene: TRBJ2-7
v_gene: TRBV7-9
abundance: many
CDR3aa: CASSRTSGRDREQYF
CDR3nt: TGTGCCAGCAGCCGGACTAGCGGGAGGGATCGCGAGCAGTACTTC

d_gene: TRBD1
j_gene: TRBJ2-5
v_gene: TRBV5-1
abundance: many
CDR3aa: CASNRGHDETQYF
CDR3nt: TGCGCCAGCAACAGGGGGCACGATGAGACCCAGTACTTC

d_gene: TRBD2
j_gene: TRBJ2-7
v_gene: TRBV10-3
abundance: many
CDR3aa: CAISASGRFGEQYF
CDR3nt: TGTGCCATCTCCGCTAGCGGGAGATTTGGCGAGCAGTACTTC

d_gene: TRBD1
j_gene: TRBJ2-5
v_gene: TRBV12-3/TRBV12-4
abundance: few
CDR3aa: CASSPLGAGGETQYF
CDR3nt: TGTGCCAGCAGTCCTCTCGGGGCAGGGGGCGAGACCCAGTACTTC

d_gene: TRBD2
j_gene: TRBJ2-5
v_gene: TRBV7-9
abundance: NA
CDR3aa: CASSLVLAGLETQYF
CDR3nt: TGTGCCAGCAGCTTAGTATTAGCGGGATTAGAGACCCAGTACTTC

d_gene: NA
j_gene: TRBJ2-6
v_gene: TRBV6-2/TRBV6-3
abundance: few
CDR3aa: CASWRGSGANVLTF
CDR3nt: TGTGCCAGTTGGAGAGGCTCTGGGGCCAACGTCCTGACTTTC

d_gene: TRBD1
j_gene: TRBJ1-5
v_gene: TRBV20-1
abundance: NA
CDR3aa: CSSGQGPNQPQHF
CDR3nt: TGCAGTTCTGGACAGGGCCCCAATCAGCCCCAGCATTTT

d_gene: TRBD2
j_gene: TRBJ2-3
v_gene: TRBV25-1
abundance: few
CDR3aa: CASSRGGGGAPTDTQYF
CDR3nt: TGTGCCAGCAGTCGCGGGGGTGGGGGTGCCCCTACAGATACGCAGTATTTT

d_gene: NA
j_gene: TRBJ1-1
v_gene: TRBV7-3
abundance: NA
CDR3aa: CASSSRGETEAFF
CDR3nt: TGTGCCAGCAGCTCAAGGGGGGAAACTGAAGCTTTCTTT

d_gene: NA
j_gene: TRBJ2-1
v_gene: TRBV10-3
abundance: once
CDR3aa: CAISESTVNFPYNEQFF
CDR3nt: TGTGCCATCAGTGAGTCTACAGTCAACTTCCCCTACAATGAGCAGTTCTTT

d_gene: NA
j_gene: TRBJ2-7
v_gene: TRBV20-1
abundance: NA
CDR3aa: CSARDKKAGYSYEQYF
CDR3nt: TGCAGTGCTAGAGATAAAAAAGCAGGGTACTCCTACGAGCAGTACTTC

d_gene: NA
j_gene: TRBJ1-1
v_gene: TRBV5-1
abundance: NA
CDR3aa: CASSFQNGGTEAFF
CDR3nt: TGCGCCAGCAGCTTCCAGAACGGGGGCACTGAAGCTTTCTTT

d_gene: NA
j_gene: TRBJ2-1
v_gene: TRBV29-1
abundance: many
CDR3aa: CSAALGSTPSNEQFF
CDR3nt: TGCAGCGCCGCTCTGGGGAGCACTCCCTCCAATGAGCAGTTCTTC